This TCR beta chain is from a study of blood T cell repertoires in COVID-19. V was shortened by 0 bases and J by 4 bases, with 12 bases between the two germline ends. The V gene's germline CDR1 is MNHEY and CDR2 SVGAGI. CDR3 length: 15 residues. TCRdb's copy holds only in-frame clones and misses some; the assay was immunoSEQ multiplex PCR. Of around 70,000 clones in the sample, approximately 81% are singletons; the top ten hold about 18%. The V gene is TRBV6-5, the J gene TRBJ1-2, with D hard to call. The sequence derives from a woman aged 60 to 75 with acute or convalescent COVID-19. The material sequenced was peripheral blood. The CDR3 here is CASSYSNLGAYGYTF. CDR3 nucleotide sequence: TGTGCCAGCAGTTACTCAAATCTGGGAGCCTATGGCTACACCTTC.